This T cell receptor (beta chain) is from a study of human T cells and chemical hapten exposure. This clonotype turned up a few times. As yet, its antigen is unknown. Time point specified: patch test 3, about 24 weeks after DPC sensitization. Regarding treatment: therapeutic diphenylcyclopropenone sensitization with weekly scalp DPC. In TCRdb, the RACE reads were re-called with MiXCR into one record per CDR3 protein. This sample has 70,000 to 90,000 distinct CDR3 sequences, with 11% found just once. General study findings and limits: No shift was seen in TCRs above 1 in 1000 frequency with DPC sensitization.

The CDR3 sequence is 18 residues long. Per the germline V gene, CDR1 is LGHDT and CDR2 is YNNKEL (reference sequence). V lost 1 base, J lost 0 bases, and 7 bases stayed unmatched. The starting material was whole blood, obtained in connection with sensitization to the hapten diphenylcyclopropenone (DPC). This rearrangement joins TRBV3-1 to TRBJ1-1; 11 bases align to TRBD1. This TCR was sampled from a woman aged 50 to 65 with alopecia areata. Some clones in this sample may be carry-over from other donors' samples. The CDR3 DNA is TGTGCCAGCAGCCAAGGAGCGGACAGGGGGCTGGTGAACACTGAAGCTTTCTTT. Amino acid sequence: CASSQGADRGLVNTEAFF.